Below, one T cell receptor (beta chain) is given with its context. Antigen: not known. V was pared by 6 bases and J by 5 bases, with 10 bases of the junction left unmatched. CDR1 is SNHLY and CDR2 is FYNNEI in the germline V gene. This CDR3 spans 15 amino acids. This sample was taken from a study of cytomegalovirus exposure and HLA in healthy donors. Study-level findings and limits: Earlier findings revealed that most TCR beta V segments proved productive either about 90% or about 30% of the time. It emerged from a later analysis that several of the most significant clusters appeared to be linked to common viral pathogens. The authors enumerated over 150 TCR beta chains as linked to cytomegalovirus.

It was with 60 Vbeta and 13 Jbeta primers that the PCR ran. The protocol was immunoSEQ multiplex PCR, while the TCRdb copy is restricted to in-frame clones and leaves out a portion. The repertoire has 85,000 to 120,000 clones, roughly 74% of them found once; the top ten carry 2% to 3%. The chain has TRBV2 and TRBJ2-3; TRBD2 matches 8 bases. The specimen was PBMCs. The clonotype comes from a middle-aged man in good health and CMV-seronegative. CDR3 region: CASSRATSGIDTQYF. CDR3 coding DNA: TGTGCCAGCAGCCGCGCTACTAGCGGTATAGATACGCAGTATTTT.